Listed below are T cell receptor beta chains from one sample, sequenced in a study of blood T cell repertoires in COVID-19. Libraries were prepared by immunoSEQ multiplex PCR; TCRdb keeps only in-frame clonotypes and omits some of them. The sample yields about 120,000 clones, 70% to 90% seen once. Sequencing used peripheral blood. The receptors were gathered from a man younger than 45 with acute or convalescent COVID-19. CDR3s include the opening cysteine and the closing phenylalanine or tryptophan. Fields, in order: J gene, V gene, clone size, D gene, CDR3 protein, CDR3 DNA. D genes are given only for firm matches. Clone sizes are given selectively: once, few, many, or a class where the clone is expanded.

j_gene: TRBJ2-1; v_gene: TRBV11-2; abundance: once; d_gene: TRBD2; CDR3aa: CASGAGVNDEQFF; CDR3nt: TGTGCCAGCGGAGCGGGAGTTAACGATGAGCAGTTCTTC
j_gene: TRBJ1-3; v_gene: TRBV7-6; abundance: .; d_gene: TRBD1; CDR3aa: CASSLDRVGNTIYF; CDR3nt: TGTGCCAGCAGCTTGGACAGGGTTGGAAACACCATATATTTT
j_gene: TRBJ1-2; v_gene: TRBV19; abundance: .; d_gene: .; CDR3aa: CASSIQGNYGYTF; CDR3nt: TGTGCCAGTAGTATACAGGGGAACTATGGCTACACCTTC
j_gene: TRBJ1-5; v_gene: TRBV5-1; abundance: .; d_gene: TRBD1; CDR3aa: CASSAGQGAGQPQHF; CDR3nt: TGCGCCAGCAGCGCAGGACAGGGGGCGGGTCAGCCCCAGCATTTT
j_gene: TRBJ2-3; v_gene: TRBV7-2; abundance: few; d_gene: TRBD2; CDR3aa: CASSLSSGRVPDTQYF; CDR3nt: TGTGCCAGCAGCTTAAGTAGCGGGAGAGTACCAGATACGCAGTATTTT
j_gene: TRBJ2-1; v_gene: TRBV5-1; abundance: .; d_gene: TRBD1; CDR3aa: CASSPGQGGGGEQFF; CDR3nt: TGCGCCAGCAGCCCCGGACAGGGGGGAGGTGGTGAGCAGTTCTTC
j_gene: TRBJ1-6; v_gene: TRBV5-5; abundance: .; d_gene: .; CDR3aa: CASSPAGYNSPLHF; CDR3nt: TGTGCCAGCAGCCCCGCGGGTTATAATTCACCCCTCCACTTT
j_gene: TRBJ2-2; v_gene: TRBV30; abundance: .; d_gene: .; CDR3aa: CAWSVPGRPRGRELFF; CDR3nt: TGTGCCTGGAGTGTACCGGGACGGCCGCGGGGAAGGGAGCTGTTTTTT
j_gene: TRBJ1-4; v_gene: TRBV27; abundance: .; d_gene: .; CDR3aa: CASRRGGGNEKLFF; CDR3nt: TGTGCCAGCAGGCGGGGGGGAGGGAATGAAAAACTGTTTTTT
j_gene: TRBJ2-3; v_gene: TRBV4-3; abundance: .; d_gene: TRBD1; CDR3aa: CASSQASGTGDAQYF; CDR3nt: TGCGCCAGCAGCCAAGCCTCCGGGACAGGGGACGCGCAGTATTTT
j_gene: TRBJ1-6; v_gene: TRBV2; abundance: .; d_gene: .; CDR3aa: CASTAEGRSSSPLHF; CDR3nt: TGTGCCAGCACGGCGGAGGGGAGGTCAAGTTCACCCCTCCACTTT
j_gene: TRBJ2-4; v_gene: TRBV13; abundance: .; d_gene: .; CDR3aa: CASSPLGASKNIQYF; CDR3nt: TGTGCCAGCAGCCCCCTGGGGGCGTCCAAAAACATTCAGTACTTC
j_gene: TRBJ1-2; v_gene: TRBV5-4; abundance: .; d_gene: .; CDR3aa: CASSGLQGYGYTF; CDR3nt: TGTGCCAGCAGCGGATTACAGGGCTATGGCTACACCTTC
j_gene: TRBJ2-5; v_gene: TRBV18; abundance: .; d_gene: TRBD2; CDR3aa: CASSPPRTSEKETQYF; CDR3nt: TGTGCCAGCTCACCACCGAGGACTAGCGAAAAAGAGACCCAGTACTTC
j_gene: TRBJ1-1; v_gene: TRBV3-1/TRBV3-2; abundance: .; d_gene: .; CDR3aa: CASSHSKGGGEAFF; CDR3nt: TGTGCCAGCAGCCACAGTAAGGGTGGGGGGGAAGCTTTCTTT
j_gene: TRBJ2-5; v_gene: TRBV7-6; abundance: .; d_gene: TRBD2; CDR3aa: CASSMTSGGARETQYF; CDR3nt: TGTGCCAGCAGCATGACTAGCGGGGGGGCCCGGGAGACCCAGTACTTC
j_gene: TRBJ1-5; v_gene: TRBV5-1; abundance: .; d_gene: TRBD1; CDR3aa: CASSLGIDRGFNQPQHF; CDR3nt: TGCGCCAGCAGCTTGGGGATCGACAGGGGTTTCAATCAGCCCCAGCATTTT
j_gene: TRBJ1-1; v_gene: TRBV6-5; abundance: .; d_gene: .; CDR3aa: CASRIQVNTEAFF; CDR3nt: TGTGCCAGCAGGATACAGGTGAACACTGAAGCTTTCTTT
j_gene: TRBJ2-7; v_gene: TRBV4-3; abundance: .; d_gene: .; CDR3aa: CASSQDWTIPYEQYF; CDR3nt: TGCGCCAGCAGCCAAGATTGGACTATCCCCTACGAGCAGTACTTC
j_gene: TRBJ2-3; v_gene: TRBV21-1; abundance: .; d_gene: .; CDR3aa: CASSVPTRGDTQYF; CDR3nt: TGTGCCAGCAGCGTACCGACACGCGGGGATACGCAGTATTTT
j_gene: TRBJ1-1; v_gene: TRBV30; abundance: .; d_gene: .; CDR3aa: CAWSISRGTEAFF; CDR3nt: TGTGCCTGGAGTATTAGCAGGGGCACTGAAGCTTTCTTT